This T cell receptor beta chain derives from a study of blood T cell repertoires in COVID-19. As for the study in general: Whether acute or convalescent, the COVID-19 samples came from the United States, Italy and Spain. T cells, B-cell-depleted T cells, or PBMCs supplied cDNA or gDNA.

Recruits, aged roughly 18 to 89 years, lived in under 25 US areas. Original data processing: Researchers report that nucleated cell counts were estimated from reference gene primer amplification. Sequencing was performed with immunoSEQ multiplex PCR; in TCRdb, only in-frame clones are kept and a portion is missing. D and trimming come from the DNA, and the V and J calls and clone size come from that table. The table lists over 55,000 clones, roughly 80% of them singletons. The CDR3 loop spans 13 amino acids. From germline, CDR1 is SGHRS and CDR2 YFSETQ. V dropped 1 base and J dropped 9 bases, with 13 bases sitting between them.

V gene TRBV5-1 combines with J gene TRBJ1-2; maybe TRBD1 (6 bases). This receptor was obtained from a woman aged 40-49 years with acute COVID-19. The material sequenced was PBMCs or T cells enriched from blood (not recorded which). CDR3 residues: CASSLRAGDRYTF. The DNA of the CDR3 is TGCGCCAGCAGCTTGCGGGCAGGGGACCGCTACACCTTC.